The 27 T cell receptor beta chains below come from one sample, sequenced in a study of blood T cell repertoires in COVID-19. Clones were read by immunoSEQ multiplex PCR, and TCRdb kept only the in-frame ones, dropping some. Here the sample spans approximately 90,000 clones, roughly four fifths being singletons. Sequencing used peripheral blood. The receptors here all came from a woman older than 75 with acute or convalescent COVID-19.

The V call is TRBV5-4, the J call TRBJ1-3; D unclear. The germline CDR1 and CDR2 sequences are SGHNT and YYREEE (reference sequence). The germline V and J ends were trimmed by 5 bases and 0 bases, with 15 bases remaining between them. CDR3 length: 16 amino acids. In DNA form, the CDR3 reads TGTGCCAGCAGTCGACCCGGGTCCCACTCTGGAAACACCATATATTTT. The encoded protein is CASSRPGSHSGNTIYF.

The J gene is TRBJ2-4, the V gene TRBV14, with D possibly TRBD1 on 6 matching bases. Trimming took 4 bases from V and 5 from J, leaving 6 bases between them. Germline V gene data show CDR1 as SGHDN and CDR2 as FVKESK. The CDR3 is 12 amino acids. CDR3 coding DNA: TGTGCCAGCAGCCGACAGGAAAACATTCAGTACTTC. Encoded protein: CASSRQENIQYF.

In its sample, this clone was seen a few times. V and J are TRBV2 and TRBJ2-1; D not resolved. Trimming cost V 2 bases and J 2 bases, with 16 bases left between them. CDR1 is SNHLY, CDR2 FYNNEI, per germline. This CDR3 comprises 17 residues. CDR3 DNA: TGTGCCAGCAGTGAATATAGTCGCGGTTCACCCTACAATGAGCAGTTCTTC. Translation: CASSEYSRGSPYNEQFF.

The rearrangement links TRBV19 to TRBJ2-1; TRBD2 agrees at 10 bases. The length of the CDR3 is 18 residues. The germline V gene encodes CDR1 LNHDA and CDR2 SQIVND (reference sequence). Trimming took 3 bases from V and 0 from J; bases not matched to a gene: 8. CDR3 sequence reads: CASSILLAGASSYNEQFF. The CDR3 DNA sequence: TGTGCCAGTAGTATTTTGCTAGCGGGGGCGAGCTCCTACAATGAGCAGTTCTTC.

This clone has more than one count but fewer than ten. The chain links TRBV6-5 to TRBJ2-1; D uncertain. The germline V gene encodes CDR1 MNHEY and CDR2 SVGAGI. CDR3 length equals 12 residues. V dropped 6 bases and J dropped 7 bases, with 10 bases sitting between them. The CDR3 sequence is CASRTIINEQFF. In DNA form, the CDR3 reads TGTGCCAGCAGAACAATTATAAATGAGCAGTTCTTC.

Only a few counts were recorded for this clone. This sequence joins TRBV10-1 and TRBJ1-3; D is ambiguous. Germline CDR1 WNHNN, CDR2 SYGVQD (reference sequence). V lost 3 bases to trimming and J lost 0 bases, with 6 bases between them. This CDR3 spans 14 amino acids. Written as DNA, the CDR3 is TGCGCCAGCAGTGAACGGGTCTCTGGAAACACCATATATTTT. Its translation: CASSERVSGNTIYF.

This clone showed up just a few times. Here the CDR3 DNA reads TGTGCCAGCAGCTTTGGAGGAGTGAACACTGAAGCTTTCTTT. The encoded protein is CASSFGGVNTEAFF. The gene calls are TRBV7-3 and TRBJ1-1, with D unresolved. Germline loops: CDR1 SGHTA, CDR2 FQGTGA. The CDR3 has 14 residues. Trimming left V 3 bases short and J 0 bases short, with 8 bases between.

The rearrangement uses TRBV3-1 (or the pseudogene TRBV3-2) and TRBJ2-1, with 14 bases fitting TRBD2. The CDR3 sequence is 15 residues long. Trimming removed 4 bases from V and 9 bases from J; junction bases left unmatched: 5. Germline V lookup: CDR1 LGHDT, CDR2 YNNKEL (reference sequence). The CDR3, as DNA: TGTGCCAGCAGCCGGGGACTAGCGGGAGAGGGTGAGCAGTTCTTC. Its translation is CASSRGLAGEGEQFF.

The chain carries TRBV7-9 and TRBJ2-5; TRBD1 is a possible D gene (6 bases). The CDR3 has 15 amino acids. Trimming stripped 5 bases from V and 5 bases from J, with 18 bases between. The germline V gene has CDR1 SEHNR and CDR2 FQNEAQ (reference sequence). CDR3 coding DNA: TGTGCCAGCAGCCTAGGACAGACCTCTAGGGAGACCCAGTACTTC. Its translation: CASSLGQTSRETQYF. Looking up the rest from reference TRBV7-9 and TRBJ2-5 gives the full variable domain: DTGVSQNPRHKITKRGQNVTFRCDPISEHNRLYWYRQTLGQGPEFLTYFQNEAQLEKSRLLSDRFSAERPKGSFSTLEIQRTEQGDSAMYLCASSLGQTSRETQYFGPGTRLLVL.

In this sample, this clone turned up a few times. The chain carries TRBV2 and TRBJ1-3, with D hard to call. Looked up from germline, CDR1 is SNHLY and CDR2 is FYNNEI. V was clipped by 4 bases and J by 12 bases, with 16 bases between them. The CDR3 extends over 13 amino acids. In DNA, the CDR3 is TGTGCCAGCAGTGCCCTACAGAATTCCGTCATATATTTT. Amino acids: CASSALQNSVIYF. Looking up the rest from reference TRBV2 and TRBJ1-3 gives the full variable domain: EPEVTQTPSHQVTQMGQEVILRCVPISNHLYFYWYRQILGQKVEFLVSFYNNEISEKSEIFDDQFSVERPDGSNFTLKIRSTKLEDSAMYFCASSALQNSVIYFGEGSWLTVV.

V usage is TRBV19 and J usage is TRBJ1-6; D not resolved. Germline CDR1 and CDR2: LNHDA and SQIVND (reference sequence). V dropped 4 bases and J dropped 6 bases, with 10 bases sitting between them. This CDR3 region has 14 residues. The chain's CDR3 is CASSRAGSNSPLHF. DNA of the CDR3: TGTGCCAGTAGTAGGGCGGGTAGTAATTCACCCCTCCACTTT.

The CDR3 sequence is CASSLRGQKVATNEKLFF. DNA for the CDR3: TGTGCCAGCAGTTTGCGAGGGCAGAAGGTTGCAACTAATGAAAAACTGTTTTTT. The chain links TRBV27 to TRBJ1-4; D is ambiguous. The germline gives CDR1 MNHEY, CDR2 SMNVEV (reference sequence). CDR3 length: 18 amino acids. V was clipped by 3 bases and J by 0 bases, with 17 bases between them.

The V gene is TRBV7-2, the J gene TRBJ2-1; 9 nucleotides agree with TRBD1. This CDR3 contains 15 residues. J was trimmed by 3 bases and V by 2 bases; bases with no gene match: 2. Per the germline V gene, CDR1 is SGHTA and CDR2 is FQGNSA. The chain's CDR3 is CASSLRTGVYNEQFF. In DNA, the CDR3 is TGTGCCAGCAGCTTAAGGACAGGGGTCTACAATGAGCAGTTCTTC.

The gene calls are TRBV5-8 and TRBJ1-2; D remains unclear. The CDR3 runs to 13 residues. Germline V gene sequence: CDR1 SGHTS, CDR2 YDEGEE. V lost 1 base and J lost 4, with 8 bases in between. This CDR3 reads CASSLRVSYGYTF. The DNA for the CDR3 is TGTGCCAGCAGCTTGCGGGTCAGCTATGGCTACACCTTC.

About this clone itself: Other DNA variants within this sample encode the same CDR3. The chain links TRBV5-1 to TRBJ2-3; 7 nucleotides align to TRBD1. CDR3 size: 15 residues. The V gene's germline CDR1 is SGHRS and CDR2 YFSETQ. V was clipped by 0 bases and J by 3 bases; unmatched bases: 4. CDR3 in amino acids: CASSLGQGGTDTQYF. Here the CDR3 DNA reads TGCGCCAGCAGCTTGGGACAGGGCGGGACAGATACGCAGTATTTT. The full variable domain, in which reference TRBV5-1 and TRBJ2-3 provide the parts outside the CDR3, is KAGVTQTPRYLIKTRGQQVTLSCSPISGHRSVSWYQQTPGQGLQFLFEYFSETQRNKGNFPGRFSGRQFSNSRSEMNVSTLELGDSALYLCASSLGQGGTDTQYFGPGTRLTVL.

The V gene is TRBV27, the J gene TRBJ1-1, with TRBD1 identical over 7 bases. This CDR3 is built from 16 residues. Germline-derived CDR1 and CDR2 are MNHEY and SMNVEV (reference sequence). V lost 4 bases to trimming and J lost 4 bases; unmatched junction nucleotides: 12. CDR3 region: CASSSIRRDRITEAFF. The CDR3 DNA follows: TGTGCCAGCAGTTCAATCCGCCGGGACAGAATCACTGAAGCTTTCTTT.

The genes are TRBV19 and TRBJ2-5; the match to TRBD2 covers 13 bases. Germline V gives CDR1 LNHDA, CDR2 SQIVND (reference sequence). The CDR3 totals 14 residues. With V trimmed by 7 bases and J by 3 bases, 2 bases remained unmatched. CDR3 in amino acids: CASKTSGREETQYF. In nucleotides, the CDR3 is TGTGCCAGTAAAACTAGCGGGAGGGAAGAGACCCAGTACTTC.

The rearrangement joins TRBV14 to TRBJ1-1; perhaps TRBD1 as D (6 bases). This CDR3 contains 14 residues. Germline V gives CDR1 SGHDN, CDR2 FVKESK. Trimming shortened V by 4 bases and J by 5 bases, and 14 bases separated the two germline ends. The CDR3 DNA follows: TGTGCCAGCAGCCCCCTAGGGGGGGGAACTGAAGCTTTCTTT. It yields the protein CASSPLGGGTEAFF.

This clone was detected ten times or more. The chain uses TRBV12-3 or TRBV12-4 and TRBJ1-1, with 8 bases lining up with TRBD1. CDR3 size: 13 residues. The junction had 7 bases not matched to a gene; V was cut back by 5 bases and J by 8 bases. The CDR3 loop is CASSPGTGREAFF. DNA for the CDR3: TGTGCCAGCAGTCCCGGGACAGGACGAGAAGCTTTCTTT.

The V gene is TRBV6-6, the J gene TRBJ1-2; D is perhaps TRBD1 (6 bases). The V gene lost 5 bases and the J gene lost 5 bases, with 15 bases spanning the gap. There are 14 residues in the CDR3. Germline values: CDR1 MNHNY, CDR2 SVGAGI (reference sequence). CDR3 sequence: CASSRLTGLYGYTF. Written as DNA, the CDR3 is TGTGCCAGCAGTAGGCTCACAGGGCTGTATGGCTACACCTTC.

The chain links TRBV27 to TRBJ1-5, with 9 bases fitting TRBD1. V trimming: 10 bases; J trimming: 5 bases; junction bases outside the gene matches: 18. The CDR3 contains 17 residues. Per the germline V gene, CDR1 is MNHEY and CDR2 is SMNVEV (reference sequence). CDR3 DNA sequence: TGTGCCATCGCCCGTGACAGGGGGACCATCGTTGATCAGCCCCAGCATTTT. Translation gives CAIARDRGTIVDQPQHF.

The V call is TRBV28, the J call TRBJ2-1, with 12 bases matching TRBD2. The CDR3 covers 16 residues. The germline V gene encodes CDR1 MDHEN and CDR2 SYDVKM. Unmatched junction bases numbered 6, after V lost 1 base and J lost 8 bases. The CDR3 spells CASSLSLAGGSDEQFF. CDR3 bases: TGTGCCAGCAGTTTATCCCTAGCGGGAGGGAGCGATGAGCAGTTCTTC.

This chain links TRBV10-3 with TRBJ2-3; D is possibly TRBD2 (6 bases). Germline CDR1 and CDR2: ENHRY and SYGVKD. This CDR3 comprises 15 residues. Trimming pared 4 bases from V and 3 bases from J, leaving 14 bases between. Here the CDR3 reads CAISGAGKSTDTQYF. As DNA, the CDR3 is TGTGCCATCAGTGGGGCGGGAAAGTCAACAGATACGCAGTATTTT.

Here the CDR3 reads CASSLQGSSNQPQHF. CDR3 DNA: TGTGCCAGCAGTCTACAGGGGTCAAGCAATCAGCCCCAGCATTTT. The rearrangement joins TRBV6-5 to TRBJ1-5, with 7 bases fitting TRBD1. This CDR3 contains 15 residues. CDR1 is MNHEY and CDR2 is SVGAGI in the germline V gene. V lost 5 bases and J lost 1; bases outside the gene matches: 5.

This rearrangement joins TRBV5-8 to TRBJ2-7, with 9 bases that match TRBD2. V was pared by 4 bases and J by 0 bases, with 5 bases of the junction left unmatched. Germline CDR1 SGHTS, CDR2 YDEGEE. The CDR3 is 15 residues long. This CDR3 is CASSLTSGPSYEQYF. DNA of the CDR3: TGTGCCAGCAGCCTCACTAGCGGGCCCTCCTACGAGCAGTACTTC.

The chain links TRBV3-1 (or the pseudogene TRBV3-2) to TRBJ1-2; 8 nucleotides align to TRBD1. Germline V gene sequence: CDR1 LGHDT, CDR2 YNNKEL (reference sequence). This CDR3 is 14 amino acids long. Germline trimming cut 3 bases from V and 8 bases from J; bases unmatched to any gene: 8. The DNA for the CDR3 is TGTGCCAGCAGCCACACCGGGACAGGAAAAGGCTACACCTTC. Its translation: CASSHTGTGKGYTF.

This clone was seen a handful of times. Written as DNA, the CDR3 is TGTGCCAGCAGCTTGGCCCGAGCGAACACTGAAGCTTTCTTT. Residues: CASSLARANTEAFF. V usage is TRBV5-4 and J usage is TRBJ1-1; D unresolved. V was clipped by 0 bases and J by 1 base, with 7 bases between them. Germline lookup yields CDR1 SGHNT and CDR2 YYREEE (reference sequence). The CDR3 loop spans 14 amino acids.